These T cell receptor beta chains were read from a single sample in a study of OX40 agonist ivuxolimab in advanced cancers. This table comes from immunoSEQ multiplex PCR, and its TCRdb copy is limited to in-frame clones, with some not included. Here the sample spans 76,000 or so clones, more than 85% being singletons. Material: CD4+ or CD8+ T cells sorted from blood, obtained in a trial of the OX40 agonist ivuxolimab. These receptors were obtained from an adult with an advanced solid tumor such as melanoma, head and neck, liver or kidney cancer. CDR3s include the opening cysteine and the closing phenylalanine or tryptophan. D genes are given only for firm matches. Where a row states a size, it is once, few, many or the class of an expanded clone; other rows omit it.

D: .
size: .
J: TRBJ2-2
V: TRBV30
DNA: TGTGCCAGTTATTCCGGGACACTGAACACCGGGGAGCTGTTTTTT
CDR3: CASYSGTLNTGELFF

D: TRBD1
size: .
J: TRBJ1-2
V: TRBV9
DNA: TGTGCCAGCAGCGTAGGCTCCGGACAGGGAGCGCTAGGCTACACCTTC
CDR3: CASSVGSGQGALGYTF

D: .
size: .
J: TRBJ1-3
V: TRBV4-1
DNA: TGCGCCAGCAGCTACGCACCAACCAGGGAAAACACCATATATTTT
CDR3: CASSYAPTRENTIYF

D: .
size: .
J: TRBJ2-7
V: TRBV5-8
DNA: TGTGCCAGCACCGCTCGGGACGGTCCCTTC
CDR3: CASTARDGPF

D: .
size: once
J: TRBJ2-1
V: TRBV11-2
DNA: TGTGCCAGCAGCTTAGGGAGCGGGGAGCAGTTCTTC
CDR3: CASSLGSGEQFF

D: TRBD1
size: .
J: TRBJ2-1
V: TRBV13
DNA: TGTGCCAGCAGCTCTATGACAGGGGAAGGCGATGAGCAGTTCTTC
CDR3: CASSSMTGEGDEQFF

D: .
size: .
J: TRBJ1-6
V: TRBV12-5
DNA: TGTGCTAGTGGTTCTGGGGATTCACCCCTCCACTTT
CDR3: CASGSGDSPLHF

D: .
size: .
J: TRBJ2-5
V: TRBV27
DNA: TGTGCCAGCAGGCACATCAGCCAAGAGACCCAGTACTTC
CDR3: CASRHISQETQYF

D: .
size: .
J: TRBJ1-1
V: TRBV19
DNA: TGTGCCAGTAGCGAACAGGGTCTGACTGAAGCTTTCTTT
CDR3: CASSEQGLTEAFF

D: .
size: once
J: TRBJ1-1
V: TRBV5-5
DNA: TGTGCCAGCAGCTCCTCATCCGGGTTGAACACTGAAGCTTTCTTT
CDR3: CASSSSSGLNTEAFF

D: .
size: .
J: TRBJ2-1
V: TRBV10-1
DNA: TGCGCCAGCAGTCCATCTTCTTACCGGGGTGCAGAGCAGTTCTTC
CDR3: CASSPSSYRGAEQFF

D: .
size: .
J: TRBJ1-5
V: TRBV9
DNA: TGTGCCAGCAGCGCAGGACCGAACAGCAATCTGCCCCAGCATTTT
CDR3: CASSAGPNSNLPQHF

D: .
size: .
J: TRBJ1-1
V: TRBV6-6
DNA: TGTGCCAGCTTGTTTGGGGCGGGGAACACTGAAGCTTTCTTT
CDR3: CASLFGAGNTEAFF

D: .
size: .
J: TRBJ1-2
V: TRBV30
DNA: TGTGCCTGGAGTGTAACACTTATCTATGGCTACACCTTC
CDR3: CAWSVTLIYGYTF

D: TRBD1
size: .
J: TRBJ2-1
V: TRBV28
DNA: TGTGCCAGCAGTCTGACAGGGTGGTTAAGAGAGCAGTTCTTC
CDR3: CASSLTGWLREQFF

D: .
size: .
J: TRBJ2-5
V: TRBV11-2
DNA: TGTGCCAGCAGCTTAGTGAGTGCGCTTTACCAAGAGACCCAGTACTTC
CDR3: CASSLVSALYQETQYF

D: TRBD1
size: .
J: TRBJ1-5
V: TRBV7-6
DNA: TGTGCCAGCAGCTTAGCGACAGGGGGCGCCGGAAATCAGCCCCAGCATTTT
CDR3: CASSLATGGAGNQPQHF

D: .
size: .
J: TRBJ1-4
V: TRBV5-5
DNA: TGTGCCAGCAGCTTGTGGGGGAGTAATGAAAAACTGTTTTTT
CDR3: CASSLWGSNEKLFF

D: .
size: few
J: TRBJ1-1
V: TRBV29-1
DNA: TGCAGCGATGAGTGGGGCACTGAAGCTTTCTTT
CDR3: CSDEWGTEAFF

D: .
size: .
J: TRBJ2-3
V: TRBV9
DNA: TGTGCCAGCAGCGTAATTGAGACGGGGGGCACAGATACGCAGTATTTT
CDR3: CASSVIETGGTDTQYF

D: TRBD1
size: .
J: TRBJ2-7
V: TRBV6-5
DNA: TGTGCCAGCAGTTCCTCATACAGGGGGAGCTCCTACGAGCAGTACTTC
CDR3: CASSSSYRGSSYEQYF

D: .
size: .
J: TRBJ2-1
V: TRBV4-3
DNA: TGCGCCAGCAGCCAAGACACTATAAAGCGGTTCTTC
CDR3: CASSQDTIKRFF

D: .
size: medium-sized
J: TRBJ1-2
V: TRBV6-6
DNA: TGTGCCAGCGCCTCGACAGAGGCTAACTATGGCTACACCTTC
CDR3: CASASTEANYGYTF

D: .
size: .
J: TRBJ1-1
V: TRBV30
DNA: TGTGCCTGGAGTTTTGGTACTGAAGCTTTCTTT
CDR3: CAWSFGTEAFF

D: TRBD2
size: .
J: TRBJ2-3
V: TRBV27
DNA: TGTGCCAGCAGTTCCTCAATCCCCGGGACTAGCGATACGCAGTATTTT
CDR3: CASSSSIPGTSDTQYF

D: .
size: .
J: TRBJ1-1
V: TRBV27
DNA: TGTGCCAGCAGTTTACCCCCCCCCGCTGAAGCTTTCTTT
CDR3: CASSLPPPAEAFF

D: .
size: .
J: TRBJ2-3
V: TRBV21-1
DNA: TGTGCCAGCGGGAAAGGGATAGCGCCTCGGCTCACAGATACGCAGTATTTT
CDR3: CASGKGIAPRLTDTQYF

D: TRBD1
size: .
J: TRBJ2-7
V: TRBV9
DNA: TGTGCCAGCAGCCCTCCCGATGCCAGGGGGAACTACGAGCAGTACTTC
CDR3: CASSPPDARGNYEQYF

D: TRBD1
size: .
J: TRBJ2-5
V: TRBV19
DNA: TGTGCCAGTAGTAAAACCCTGGACAGGTTGATCCAAGAGACCCAGTACTTC
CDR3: CASSKTLDRLIQETQYF

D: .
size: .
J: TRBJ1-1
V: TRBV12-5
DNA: TGTGCTAGTGGTTTGGGGAACAGTAACACTGAAGCTTTCTTT
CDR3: CASGLGNSNTEAFF

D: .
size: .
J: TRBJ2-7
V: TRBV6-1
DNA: TGTGCCAGCAGCTACGACAGACCCTACGAGCAGTACTTC
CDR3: CASSYDRPYEQYF

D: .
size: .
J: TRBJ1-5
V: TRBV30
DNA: TGTGCCTGGAGAGGAAAGACATGGGGTCAGCCCCAGCATTTT
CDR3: CAWRGKTWGQPQHF

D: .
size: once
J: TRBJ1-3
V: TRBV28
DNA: TGTGCCAGCAGTTTGCCCGGGACCGGTATCGGAAACACCATATATTTT
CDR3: CASSLPGTGIGNTIYF

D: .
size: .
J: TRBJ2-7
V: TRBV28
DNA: TGTGCCAGCACCCGGGGCCACTACGAGCAGTACTTC
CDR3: CASTRGHYEQYF

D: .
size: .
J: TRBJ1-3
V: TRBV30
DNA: TGTGCCTGGAGCCCTACGTCGAGCTCTGGAAACACCATATATTTT
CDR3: CAWSPTSSSGNTIYF

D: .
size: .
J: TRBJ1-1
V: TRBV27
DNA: TGTGCCAGCAGTTTCCGGGGAGCCACTGAAGCTTTCTTT
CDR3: CASSFRGATEAFF

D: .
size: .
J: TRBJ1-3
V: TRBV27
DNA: TGTGCCAGCAGTTTATTTGCACCGTACTCTGGAAACACCATATATTTT
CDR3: CASSLFAPYSGNTIYF

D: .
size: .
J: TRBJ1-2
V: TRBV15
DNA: TGTGCCACCAGCAGAGTTCCCCGGAGTAGTTATGGCTACACCTTC
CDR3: CATSRVPRSSYGYTF

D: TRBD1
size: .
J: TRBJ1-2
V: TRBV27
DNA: TGTGCCAGCAGGACAGGGGGCGACTATGGCTACACCTTC
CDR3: CASRTGGDYGYTF

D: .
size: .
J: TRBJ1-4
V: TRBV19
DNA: TGTGCCAGTAGTATTTCCGCGGGTGGAGAAAAACTGTTTTTT
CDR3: CASSISAGGEKLFF

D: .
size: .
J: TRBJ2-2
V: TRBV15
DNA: TGTGCCACCAGCAGAGATAGGTGGAGGGAGCTGTTTTTT
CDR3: CATSRDRWRELFF

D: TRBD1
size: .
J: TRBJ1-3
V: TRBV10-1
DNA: TGCGCCAGCAGTCCTGGACAGGGGAGGATTGGCTCTGGAAACACCATATATTTT
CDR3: CASSPGQGRIGSGNTIYF

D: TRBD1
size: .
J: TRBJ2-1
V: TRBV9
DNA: TGTGCCAGCAGCGTAGGGACAGGTGTCTACAATGAGCAGTTCTTC
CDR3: CASSVGTGVYNEQFF

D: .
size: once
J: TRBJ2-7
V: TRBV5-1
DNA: TGCGCCAGCAGCTTACCGTCGGGCTACGAGCAGTACTTC
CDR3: CASSLPSGYEQYF

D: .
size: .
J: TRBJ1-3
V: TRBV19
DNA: TGTGCCAGTACCCCCGCAGGGTCCGGCGGAAACACCATATATTTT
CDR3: CASTPAGSGGNTIYF

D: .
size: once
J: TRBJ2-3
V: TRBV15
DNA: TGTGCCACCAGCAGCCAGCGGAACCGAGATACGCAGTATTTT
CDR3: CATSSQRNRDTQYF

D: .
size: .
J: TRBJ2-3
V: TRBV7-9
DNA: TGTGCCAGCAGCTCCCTTAGCAGTAATCCGGAGGGCACAGATACGCAGTATTTT
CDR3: CASSSLSSNPEGTDTQYF

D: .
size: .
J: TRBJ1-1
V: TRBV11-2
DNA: TGTGCCAGCAGCTTTTGGGTTACAGGGACGAACACTGAAGCTTTCTTT
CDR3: CASSFWVTGTNTEAFF

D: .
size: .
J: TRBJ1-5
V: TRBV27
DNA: TGTGCCAGTCGTAGGACGGGTAGCAATCAGCCCCAGCATTTT
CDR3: CASRRTGSNQPQHF

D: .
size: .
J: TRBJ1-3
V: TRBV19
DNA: TGTGCCAGTAGTACCCTGGACGACTCTGGAAACACCATATATTTT
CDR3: CASSTLDDSGNTIYF

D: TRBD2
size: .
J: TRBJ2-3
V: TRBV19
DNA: TGTGCCAGTAGGGGACTAGCGGGAGAGGAAGATACGCAGTATTTT
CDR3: CASRGLAGEEDTQYF

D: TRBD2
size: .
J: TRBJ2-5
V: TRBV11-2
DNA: TGTGCCAGCAGCTTAGGGCCCCCTACTAGCGGGGAAGTGAGAGAGACCCAGTACTTC
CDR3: CASSLGPPTSGEVRETQYF

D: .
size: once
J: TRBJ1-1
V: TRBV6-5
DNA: TGTGCCAGCAGTTACGCATCGACGGCCAGGCCCACTGAAGCTTTCTTT
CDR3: CASSYASTARPTEAFF

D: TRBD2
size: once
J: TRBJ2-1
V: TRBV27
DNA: TGTGCCAGCAGTTTGAGCGGGGGATATTACAATGAGCAGTTCTTC
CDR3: CASSLSGGYYNEQFF

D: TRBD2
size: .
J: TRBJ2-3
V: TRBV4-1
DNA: TGCGCCAGCAGCCAGCGACTAGCGGGAAGCACAGATACGCAGTATTTT
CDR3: CASSQRLAGSTDTQYF

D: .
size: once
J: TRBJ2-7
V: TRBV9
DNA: TGTGCCAGCAGCGAAGCTTCGGGACTGCTATACGAGCAGTACTTC
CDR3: CASSEASGLLYEQYF